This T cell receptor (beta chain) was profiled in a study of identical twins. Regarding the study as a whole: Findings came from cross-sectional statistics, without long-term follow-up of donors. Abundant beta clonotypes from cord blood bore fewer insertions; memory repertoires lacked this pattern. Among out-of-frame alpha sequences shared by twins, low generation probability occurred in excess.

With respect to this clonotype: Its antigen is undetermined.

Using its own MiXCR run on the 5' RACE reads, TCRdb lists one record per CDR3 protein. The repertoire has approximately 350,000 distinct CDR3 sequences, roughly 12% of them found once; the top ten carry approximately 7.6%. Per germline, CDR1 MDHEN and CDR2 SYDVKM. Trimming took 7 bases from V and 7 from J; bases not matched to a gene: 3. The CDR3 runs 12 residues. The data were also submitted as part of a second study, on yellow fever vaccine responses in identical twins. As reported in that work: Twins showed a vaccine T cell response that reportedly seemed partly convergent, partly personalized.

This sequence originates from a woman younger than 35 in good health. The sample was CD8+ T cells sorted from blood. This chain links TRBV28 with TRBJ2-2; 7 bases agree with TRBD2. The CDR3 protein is CASKWEGGELFF. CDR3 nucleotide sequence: TGTGCCAGCAAGTGGGAGGGCGGGGAGCTGTTTTTT.